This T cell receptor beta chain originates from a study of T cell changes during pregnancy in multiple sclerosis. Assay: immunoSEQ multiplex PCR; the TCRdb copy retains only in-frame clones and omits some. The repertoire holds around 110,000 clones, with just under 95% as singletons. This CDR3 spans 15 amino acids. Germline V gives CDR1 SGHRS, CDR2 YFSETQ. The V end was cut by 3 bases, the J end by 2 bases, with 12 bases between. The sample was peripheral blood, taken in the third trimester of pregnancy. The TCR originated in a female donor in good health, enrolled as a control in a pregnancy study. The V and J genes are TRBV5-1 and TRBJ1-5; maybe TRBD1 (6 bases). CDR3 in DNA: TGCGCCAGCAGCTATACAGGGTCCGGCAATCAGCCCCAGCATTTT. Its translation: CASSYTGSGNQPQHF.